This T cell receptor beta chain originates from a study of blood T cells in healthy people across ages. Alongside a J-beta primer mix, a sample-barcoded 5' primer served in a second PCR lasting about 6 to 11 cycles. Via MiXCR, TCRdb re-called the 5' RACE reads, giving one row per CDR3 protein. The sample lists over 450,000 distinct CDR3 sequences, 20% to 30% occurring once. This clonotype has more than one count but fewer than ten. Drawing of peripheral blood yielded approximately 10 milliliters from each donor. The same sample was also used in a study of T cells of mothers and their children. That source adds: Per mother, over 10 million TCR beta CDR3 reads were obtained; per child, roughly 2.9 million.

Sequencing used blood. This clonotype was sampled from a boy aged 10-17 years in good health.

The CDR3 nucleotides are TGTGCCACTACACTAGGATTCCAAGAGACCCAGTACTTC. Amino acid sequence: CATTLGFQETQYF. This sequence joins TRBV18 and TRBJ2-5, with D possibly being TRBD2 (5 bases). Germline assignment: CDR1 KGHSH and CDR2 LQKENI. With 10 bases removed from V and 1 base from J, the gap between germline ends came to 13 bases. This CDR3 is 13 amino acids long.